Each of the 25 T cell receptor beta chains below was sequenced from the same sample in a study of T-cell reconstitution after alpha-beta-depleted transplantation in children. Unique molecular identifiers were incorporated when the TCRbeta library was constructed. TCRdb passed the PCR reads through MiXCR, listing each CDR3 protein once. The sample has about 610,000 distinct CDR3 sequences; 10% to 13% are singletons. The material sequenced was PBMCs from the stem cell graft donor, taken from the stem cell graft. These receptors were collected from a human donor who donated a stem cell graft to a child with acute myeloid leukemia.

This clonotype occurred a few times. The chain recombines TRBV3-1 with TRBJ2-5; D is tentatively TRBD1 or TRBD2 (6 bases each). Trimming removed 0 bases at V and 5 bases at J, with 10 bases between. Germline V CDR1 and CDR2: LGHDT, YNNKEL (reference sequence). The length of the CDR3 is 14 residues. The CDR3 region is CASSQEGGPETQYF. DNA for the CDR3: TGTGCCAGCAGCCAAGAGGGGGGCCCGGAGACCCAGTACTTC.

This clonotype came up a few times. A read error may be the cause here, since a much bigger clone is one base away. CDR3 region: CASSWTSGNEQFF. The CDR3 DNA reads TGTGCCAGCAGCTGGACTAGCGGCAATGAGCAGTTCTTC. The rearrangement joins TRBV11-1 to TRBJ2-1; TRBD2 matches at 10 bases. CDR1 is SGHAT and CDR2 is FQDESV in the germline V gene (reference sequence). The CDR3 sequence is 13 residues long. V lost 4 bases to trimming and J lost 6 bases; unmatched junction nucleotides: 0.

The sample holds a few counts of this clonotype. V and J are TRBV5-1 and TRBJ2-1; no reliable D call. This CDR3 is built from 15 residues. The V gene lost 0 bases and the J gene lost 1 base, with 8 bases spanning the gap. Germline CDR1 SGHRS, CDR2 YFSETQ. CDR3 sequence reads: CASSLVVVSYNEQFF. In DNA form, the CDR3 reads TGCGCCAGCAGCTTGGTTGTGGTTTCCTACAATGAGCAGTTCTTC.

This clonotype was recorded at least ten times. The chain combines TRBV12-3 or TRBV12-4 with TRBJ2-7; TRBD2 matches at 12 bases. V was clipped by 4 bases and J by 3 bases; unmatched bases: 1. The CDR3 is 14 residues long. The CDR3 loop is CASSSLAGGYEQYF. The DNA of the CDR3 is TGTGCCAGCAGTTCACTAGCGGGAGGCTACGAGCAGTACTTC.

At least ten counts were recorded for this clonotype. This chain joins TRBV29-1 and TRBJ2-7, with TRBD2 identical over 8 bases. The CDR3 extends over 15 amino acids. Per germline, CDR1 SQVTM and CDR2 ANQGSEA. The junction had 5 bases not matched to a gene; V was cut back by 0 bases and J by 1 base. The CDR3 protein is CSVEEGGTSSYEQYF. The CDR3 DNA sequence: TGCAGCGTTGAAGAGGGCGGGACTAGTTCCTACGAGCAGTACTTC.

Ten or more counts support this clonotype. The gene calls are TRBV30 and TRBJ1-2, with TRBD1 as a possible D gene (5 bases). V lost 1 base, J lost 2 bases, and 17 bases lay in between. From germline, CDR1 is GTSNPN and CDR2 SVGIG (reference sequence). CDR3 length: 16 amino acids. This chain's CDR3 is CAWSDPKRGRNYGYTF. The CDR3 DNA follows: TGTGCCTGGAGTGACCCCAAGAGGGGTAGAAACTATGGCTACACCTTC.

CDR3 sequence: CASSPPGPPQETQYF. CDR3 DNA: TGTGCCAGCAGCCCCCCCGGACCTCCCCAAGAGACCCAGTACTTC. The V gene is TRBV7-9, the J gene TRBJ2-5, with D uncertain. Looked up from germline, CDR1 is SEHNR and CDR2 is FQNEAQ (reference sequence). CDR3 size: 15 residues. The V gene lost 5 bases and the J gene lost 1 base, with 14 bases spanning the gap.

This clonotype was counted between two and nine times. The chain couples TRBV5-8 to TRBJ2-1; D gene unclear. The CDR3 runs to 16 residues. Germline CDR1 reads SGHTS; CDR2 reads YDEGEE. V was clipped by 1 base and J by 5 bases, with 16 bases between them. The CDR3 region is CASSLKHGPVHNEQFF. CDR3 DNA: TGTGCCAGCAGCTTGAAACATGGTCCCGTCCACAATGAGCAGTTCTTC.

This clonotype was counted many times. This chain joins TRBV29-1 and TRBJ2-1, with 9 positions matching TRBD1. V was clipped by 4 bases and J by 2 bases; unmatched bases: 3. Germline values: CDR1 SQVTM, CDR2 ANQGSEA. The CDR3 runs 14 residues. The CDR3 coding sequence is TGCAGCGTTGGGGGACAGGGAACCTACAATGAGCAGTTCTTC. Translation: CSVGGQGTYNEQFF.

A few counts support this clonotype. The CDR3 loop is CSATRTSGRAPTGELFF. The CDR3 coding sequence is TGCAGTGCTACCCGGACTAGCGGGAGGGCCCCCACCGGGGAGCTGTTTTTT. The rearrangement joins TRBV20-1 to TRBJ2-2, with 15 nucleotides matching TRBD2. Per germline, CDR1 DFQATT and CDR2 SNEGSKA (reference sequence). The CDR3 length is 17 residues. Trimming removed 4 bases from V and 4 bases from J; junction bases left unmatched: 7.

This chain uses TRBV14 with TRBJ2-3; D remains ambiguous. V lost 4 bases and J lost 7, with 6 bases in between. The CDR3 spans 11 residues. The germline V gene encodes CDR1 SGHDN and CDR2 FVKESK. The CDR3 coding sequence is TGTGCCAGCAGCCTGGGATATACGCAGTATTTT. Translating gives CASSLGYTQYF.

This clonotype was detected a few times. The chain combines TRBV10-3 with TRBJ2-3; a weak D match, TRBD2 (5 bases). Trimming took off 10 bases at V and 4 bases at J, with 15 bases between the two ends. CDR3 size: 13 residues. Germline V CDR1 and CDR2: ENHRY, SYGVKD. CDR3 nucleotide sequence: TGTGCCACCAGAGTGGTGGGAGCAGATACGCAGTATTTT. This encodes CATRVVGADTQYF.

The gene calls are TRBV10-3 and TRBJ2-5, with TRBD1 matching 7 bases. The germline V gene has CDR1 ENHRY and CDR2 SYGVKD. The CDR3 is made up of 13 amino acids. Germline trimming cut 6 bases from V and 3 bases from J; bases unmatched to any gene: 4. Written as DNA, the CDR3 is TGTGCCATCAGGGGGGACAGCGAAGAGACCCAGTACTTC. Residues: CAIRGDSEETQYF.

This chain connects TRBV12-3 or TRBV12-4 to TRBJ2-3; 9 bases are shared with TRBD2. The V gene end was trimmed by 4 bases and the J gene end by 4 bases; junction bases not matched to a gene: 6. The CDR3 sequence is 15 residues long. The DNA for the CDR3 is TGTGCCAGCAGTTGGGCGGGAGGGCCCCCAGATACGCAGTATTTT. This translates into CASSWAGGPPDTQYF.

This clonotype was counted a few times. The V and J genes are TRBV4-2 and TRBJ2-7; D is ambiguous. Trimming removed 1 base from V and 2 bases from J, with 12 bases in between. The CDR3 sequence is 15 residues long. Germline assignment: CDR1 LGHNA and CDR2 YNFKEQ. Here the CDR3 DNA reads TGTGCCAGCAGCCAAGTCGGCACGGCACCCTACGAGCAGTACTTC. Amino acid sequence: CASSQVGTAPYEQYF.

In its sample, this clonotype was seen many times. The chain is built from TRBV20-1 and TRBJ2-1, with TRBD2 as a possible D gene (9 bases). The V and J ends lost 0 bases and 13 bases respectively, with 25 bases between them. Germline V gives CDR1 DFQATT, CDR2 SNEGSKA (reference sequence). The length of the CDR3 is 16 residues. CDR3 nucleotides: TGCAGTGCTAGAGACGCGACAGGGGTGCGGGAGGGCCACCAGTTCTTC. This encodes CSARDATGVREGHQFF.

V and J are TRBV7-2 and TRBJ2-7; 7 bases fit TRBD2. The V gene's germline CDR1 is SGHTA and CDR2 FQGNSA. This CDR3 region has 14 residues. V shed 2 bases and J 3 bases; nucleotides not matched to a gene: 4. CDR3 in DNA: TGTGCCAGCAGCTTATATCCTAGCGGCTACGAGCAGTACTTC. This sequence encodes CASSLYPSGYEQYF.

The sample holds a few counts of this clonotype. The genes are TRBV28 and TRBJ2-6; D is uncertain. The CDR3 has 15 amino acids. V lost 3 bases and J 8 bases, leaving 14 bases between the germline ends. CDR1 MDHEN and CDR2 SYDVKM come from the germline V gene. CDR3 sequence reads: CASSFATSKTNVLTF. CDR3 DNA sequence: TGTGCCAGCAGTTTCGCGACATCGAAGACCAACGTCCTGACTTTC.

J is TRBJ2-1 and V is TRBV12-3 or TRBV12-4; TRBD2 aligns across 12 bases. J gave up 5 bases and V 3 bases, and 5 bases lay outside the gene matches. There are 16 residues in the CDR3. The DNA of the CDR3 is TGTGCCAGCAGTTTCGGGCTAGCGGGAGGGGACAATGAGCAGTTCTTC. Protein sequence: CASSFGLAGGDNEQFF.

The V gene is TRBV27, the J gene TRBJ2-1; 13 positions agree with TRBD2. Germline V gene sequence: CDR1 MNHEY, CDR2 SMNVEV (reference sequence). V was clipped by 6 bases and J by 9 bases; unmatched bases: 11. This CDR3 is 16 amino acids long. CDR3 sequence: CASRTLLAGGPGEQFF. CDR3 nucleotides: TGTGCCAGCAGAACACTACTAGCGGGAGGGCCGGGTGAGCAGTTCTTC.

This clonotype was observed a few times. The chain joins TRBV25-1 to TRBJ2-5; D is unresolved. CDR3 length: 11 amino acids. Germline V lookup: CDR1 MGHDK, CDR2 SYGVNS. V was pared by 6 bases and J by 4 bases, with 6 bases between. CDR3 sequence reads: CASSRIETQYF. The CDR3, as DNA: TGTGCCAGCAGCCGAATAGAGACCCAGTACTTC.

This clonotype was observed a handful of times. The V call is TRBV29-1, the J call TRBJ1-2; TRBD1 agrees at 10 bases. CDR1 is SQVTM, CDR2 ANQGSEA, per germline. The CDR3 is made up of 12 amino acids. The J segment lost 4 bases and the V segment lost 4 bases, leaving 0 bases of the junction unmatched. CDR3: CSVGTGGYGYTF. CDR3 bases: TGCAGCGTTGGGACAGGGGGCTATGGCTACACCTTC.

This clonotype was picked up a small number of times. The CDR3 nucleotides read TGCGCCAGCAGCTTGGTCGGGACTAGCGGGAATGAGCAGTTCTTC. It translates to CASSLVGTSGNEQFF. This chain connects TRBV5-1 to TRBJ2-1; TRBD2 aligns across 12 bases. Germline CDR1 SGHRS, CDR2 YFSETQ. The CDR3 loop spans 15 amino acids. The ends lost 0 bases at V and 7 bases at J; junction bases unmatched: 2. Complete variable domain (other parts from reference TRBV5-1 and TRBJ2-1): KAGVTQTPRYLIKTRGQQVTLSCSPISGHRSVSWYQQTPGQGLQFLFEYFSETQRNKGNFPGRFSGRQFSNSRSEMNVSTLELGDSALYLCASSLVGTSGNEQFFGPGTRLTVL.

This clonotype was observed a handful of times. J is TRBJ1-1 and V is TRBV20-1; TRBD1 is a possible D gene (6 bases). The CDR3 is 14 residues long. Trimming shortened V by 5 bases and J by 3 bases, and 16 bases separated the two germline ends. Germline V gives CDR1 DFQATT, CDR2 SNEGSKA (reference sequence). CDR3 amino acids: CSAGRGGLDTEAFF. The DNA of the CDR3 is TGCAGTGCTGGTCGCGGGGGCCTTGACACTGAAGCTTTCTTT.

The V and J genes are TRBV7-9 and TRBJ1-3; the D gene is possibly TRBD1 (6 bases). Germline CDR1 is SEHNR and CDR2 is FQNEAQ (reference sequence). Trimming left V 5 bases short and J 3 bases short, with 14 bases between. This CDR3 comprises 15 residues. The CDR3 DNA reads as TGTGCCAGCAGCCCAGGGACACTTATTGGAAACACCATATATTTT. Translating it yields CASSPGTLIGNTIYF.